The clone carrying this T cell receptor (beta chain) was seen once. This record comes from a study of blood T cell repertoires in COVID-19. CDR3 length: 16 amino acids. V lost 1 base, J lost 3 bases, and 6 bases stayed unmatched. Germline V lookup: CDR1 LGHDT, CDR2 YNNKEL (reference sequence). Authors' processing steps: Using reference gene primer amplification, nucleated cell counts were estimated. The repertoire was sequenced with immunoSEQ multiplex PCR; TCRdb's copy has only in-frame clones and lacks some. That table supplies the V and J calls and clone size; D and trimming were determined from the DNA. Among under 350,000 clones listed, around 85% were seen once.

V is TRBV3-1 (or the pseudogene TRBV3-2) and J is TRBJ2-1, with 7 nucleotides matching TRBD2. Sequencing input: PBMCs or T cells enriched from blood (not recorded which). The clonotype was recovered from a woman aged 40 to 49 with acute COVID-19. The CDR3 reads CASSQGRASGYNEQFF. The CDR3 coding sequence is TGTGCCAGCAGCCAAGGACGAGCTAGCGGCTACAATGAGCAGTTCTTC.